This T cell receptor beta chain was identified during a study of CD8 T cells in Susac syndrome. CDR3 size: 12 residues. Trimming removed 7 bases at V and 0 bases at J, with 7 bases between. The germline V gene encodes CDR1 GTSNPN and CDR2 SVGIG (reference sequence). Random hexamers primed reverse transcription of about 0.45 to 1 ug RNA. TCRdb redid the calling of the immunoSEQ multiplex PCR reads with MiXCR, one entry per CDR3 protein. The sample holds approximately 190,000 distinct CDR3 sequences, 90% to 95% seen once. The chain has TRBV30 and TRBJ1-3; D is unclear. This receptor was taken from a human donor with multiple sclerosis. The specimen sequenced was CD4+ T cells from PBMCs. In nucleotides, the CDR3 is TGTGCCTACCGGCTCTCTGGAAACACCATATATTTT. Translating gives CAYRLSGNTIYF.